Listed here are 9 T cell receptor beta chains from one sample, sequenced in a study of CD4+ T cells in melanoma. TCRdb's table, derived via immunoSEQ multiplex PCR, lists solely in-frame clones and lacks some. The sample carries 50,000 or so clones, 89% recorded once. The sequencing input was peripheral blood. Receptors were obtained from a human donor with melanoma.

This rearrangement joins TRBV10-3 to TRBJ2-7; 7 bases agree with TRBD1. The junction had 16 bases not matched to a gene; V was cut back by 7 bases and J by 4 bases. The CDR3 is 16 residues long. CDR1 and CDR2 from the germline V gene are ENHRY and SYGVKD. Written as DNA, the CDR3 is TGTGCCATCACCGAAACCCTGGTGACAGGGAGTTACGAGCAGTACTTC. Amino acid sequence: CAITETLVTGSYEQYF.

The J gene is TRBJ1-1, the V gene TRBV10-2, with D uncertain. The CDR3 totals 15 residues. Trimming took 8 bases from V and 1 from J, leaving 17 bases between them. Germline assignment: CDR1 WSHSY and CDR2 SAAADI. CDR3 region: CASRANAVGNTEAFF. CDR3 coding DNA: TGCGCCAGCCGGGCCAACGCAGTTGGGAACACTGAAGCTTTCTTT.

CDR3 residues: CASSVGSGGGYEQYF. The CDR3 DNA reads TGTGCCAGCAGCGTAGGTAGCGGGGGAGGATACGAGCAGTACTTC. The V call is TRBV9, the J call TRBJ2-7; 9 bases map to TRBD2. With V trimmed by 0 bases and J by 4 bases, 5 bases remained unmatched. The CDR3 consists of 15 residues. Germline lookup yields CDR1 SGDLS and CDR2 YYNGEE.

V usage is TRBV5-5 and J usage is TRBJ2-1; D perhaps matches TRBD2 (5 bases). V was trimmed by 0 bases and J by 10 bases, leaving 8 bases between them. Germline CDR1 reads SGHKS; CDR2 reads YYEKEE (reference sequence). This CDR3 is 12 amino acids long. The CDR3 sequence is CASSLAGLEQFF. CDR3 DNA: TGTGCCAGCAGCTTGGCGGGGTTAGAGCAGTTCTTC. The variable domain in full, completed from reference TRBV5-5 and TRBJ2-1, reads DAGVTQSPTHLIKTRGQQVTLRCSPISGHKSVSWYQQVLGQGPQFIFQYYEKEERGRGNFPDRFSARQFPNYSSELNVNALLLGDSALYLCASSLAGLEQFFGPGTRLTVL.

This chain connects TRBV9 to TRBJ2-6; D gene ambiguous. Germline CDR1 is SGDLS and CDR2 is YYNGEE. V was pared by 4 bases and J by 4 bases, with 9 bases between. This CDR3 is 14 amino acids long. The CDR3 loop is CASSHPTGANVLTF. In nucleotides, the CDR3 is TGTGCCAGCAGCCACCCAACCGGGGCCAACGTCCTGACTTTC. The whole variable domain, remainder taken from reference TRBV9 and TRBJ2-6, is DSGVTQTPKHLITATGQRVTLRCSPRSGDLSVYWYQQSLDQGLQFLIQYYNGEERAKGNILERFSAQQFPDLHSELNLSSLELGDSALYFCASSHPTGANVLTFGAGSRLTVL.

The chain has TRBV13 and TRBJ2-1; TRBD1 is a possible D gene (5 bases). V was cut by 3 bases and J by 4 bases, with 7 bases left in between. Germline V gene sequence: CDR1 PRHDT, CDR2 FYEKMQ (reference sequence). The CDR3 sequence is 13 residues long. The CDR3 loop is CASSFRAYNEQFF. DNA for the CDR3: TGTGCCAGCAGCTTCAGGGCTTACAATGAGCAGTTCTTC.

This clone was observed a few times. This chain connects TRBV11-2 to TRBJ1-4; 7 nucleotides line up with TRBD1. The CDR3 extends over 15 amino acids. CDR1 is SGHAT, CDR2 FQNNGV, per germline. The ends lost 6 bases at V and 7 bases at J; junction bases unmatched: 11. In DNA form, the CDR3 reads TGTGCCAGCAGTAGCAGGACAGGCGAGTTTGAAAAACTGTTTTTT. It yields the protein CASSSRTGEFEKLFF.

Only a few counts were recorded for this clone. The rearrangement links TRBV5-6 to TRBJ2-1; 9 positions match TRBD2. Per germline, CDR1 SGHDT and CDR2 YYEEEE. With 0 bases clipped from V and 13 bases from J, the junction kept 11 bases outside the gene matches. The CDR3 spans 15 residues. This chain's CDR3 is CASSLVGGGASTQFF. As DNA, the CDR3 is TGTGCCAGCAGCTTGGTTGGCGGGGGGGCCTCCACCCAGTTCTTC.

The gene calls are TRBV29-1 and TRBJ2-3, with 9 bases lining up with TRBD1. In germline, CDR1 is SQVTM, CDR2 ANQGSEA. The CDR3 sequence is 14 residues long. Germline trimming cut 7 bases from V and 2 bases from J; bases unmatched to any gene: 7. CDR3 bases: TGCAGCGCCGCGGGACAGGGACACACAGATACGCAGTATTTT. Translation: CSAAGQGHTDTQYF.